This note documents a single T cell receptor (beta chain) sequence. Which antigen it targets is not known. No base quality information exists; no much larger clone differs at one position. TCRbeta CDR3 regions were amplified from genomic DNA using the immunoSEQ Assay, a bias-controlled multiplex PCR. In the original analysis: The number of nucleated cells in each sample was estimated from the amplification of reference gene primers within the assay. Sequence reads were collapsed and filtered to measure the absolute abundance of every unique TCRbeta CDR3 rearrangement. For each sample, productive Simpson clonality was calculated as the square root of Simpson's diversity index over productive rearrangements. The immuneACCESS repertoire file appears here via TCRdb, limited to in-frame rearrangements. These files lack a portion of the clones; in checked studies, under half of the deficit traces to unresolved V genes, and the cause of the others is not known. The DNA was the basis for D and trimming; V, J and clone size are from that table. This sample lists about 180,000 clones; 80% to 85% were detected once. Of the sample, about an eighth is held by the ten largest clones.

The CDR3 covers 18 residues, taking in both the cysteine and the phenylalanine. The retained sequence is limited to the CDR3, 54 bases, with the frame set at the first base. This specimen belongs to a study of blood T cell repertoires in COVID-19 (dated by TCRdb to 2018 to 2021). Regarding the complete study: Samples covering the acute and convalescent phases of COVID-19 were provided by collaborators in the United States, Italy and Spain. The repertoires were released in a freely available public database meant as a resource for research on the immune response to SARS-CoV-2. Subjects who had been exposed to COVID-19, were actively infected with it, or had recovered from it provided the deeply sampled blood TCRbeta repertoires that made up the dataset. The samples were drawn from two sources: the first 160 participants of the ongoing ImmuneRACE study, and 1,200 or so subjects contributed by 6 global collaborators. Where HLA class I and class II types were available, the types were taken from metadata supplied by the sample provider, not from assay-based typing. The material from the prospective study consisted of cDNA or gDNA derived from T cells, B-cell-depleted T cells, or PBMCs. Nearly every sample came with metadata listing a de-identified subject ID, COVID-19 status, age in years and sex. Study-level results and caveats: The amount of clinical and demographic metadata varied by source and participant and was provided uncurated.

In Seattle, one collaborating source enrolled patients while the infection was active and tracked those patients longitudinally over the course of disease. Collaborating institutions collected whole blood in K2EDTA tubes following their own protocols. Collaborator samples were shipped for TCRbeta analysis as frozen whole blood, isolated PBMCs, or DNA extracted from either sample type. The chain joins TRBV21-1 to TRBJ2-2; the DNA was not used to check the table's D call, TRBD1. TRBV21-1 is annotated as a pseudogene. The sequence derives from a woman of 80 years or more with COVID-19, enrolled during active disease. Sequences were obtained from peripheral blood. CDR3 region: CASSNVSVDRADTGELFF. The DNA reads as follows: TGTGCCAGCAGCAATGTGAGTGTGGACAGGGCGGACACCGGGGAGCTGTTTTTT.